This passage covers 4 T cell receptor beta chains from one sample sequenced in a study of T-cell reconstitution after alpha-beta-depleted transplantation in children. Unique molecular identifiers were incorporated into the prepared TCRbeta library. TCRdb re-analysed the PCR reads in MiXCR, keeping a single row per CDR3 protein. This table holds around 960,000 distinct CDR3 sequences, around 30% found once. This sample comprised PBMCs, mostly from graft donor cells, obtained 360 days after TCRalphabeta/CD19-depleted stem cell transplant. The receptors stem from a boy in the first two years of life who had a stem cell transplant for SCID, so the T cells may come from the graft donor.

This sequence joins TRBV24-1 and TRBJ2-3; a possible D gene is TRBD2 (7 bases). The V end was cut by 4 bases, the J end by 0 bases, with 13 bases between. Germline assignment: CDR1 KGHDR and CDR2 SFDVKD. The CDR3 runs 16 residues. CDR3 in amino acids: CATSDPGGRSTDTQYF. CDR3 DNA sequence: TGTGCCACCAGTGACCCCGGGGGGCGGAGCACAGATACGCAGTATTTT.

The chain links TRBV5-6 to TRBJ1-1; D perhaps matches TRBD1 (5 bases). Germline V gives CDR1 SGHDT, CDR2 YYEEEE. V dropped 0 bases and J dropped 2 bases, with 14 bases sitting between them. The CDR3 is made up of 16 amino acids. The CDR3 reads CASSLDPRDPNTEAFF. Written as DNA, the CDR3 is TGTGCCAGCAGCTTGGACCCTCGGGACCCCAACACTGAAGCTTTCTTT. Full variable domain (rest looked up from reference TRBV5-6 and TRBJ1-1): DAGVTQSPTHLIKTRGQQVTLRCSPKSGHDTVSWYQQALGQGPQFIFQYYEEEERQRGNFPDRFSGHQFPNYSSELNVNALLLGDSALYLCASSLDPRDPNTEAFFGQGTRLTVV.

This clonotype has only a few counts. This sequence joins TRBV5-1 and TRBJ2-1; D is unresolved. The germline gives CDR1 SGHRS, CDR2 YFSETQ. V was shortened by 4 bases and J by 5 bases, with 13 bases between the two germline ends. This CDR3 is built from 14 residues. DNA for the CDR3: TGCGCCAGCAGCGAGACCCCAGAGAACAATGAGCAGTTCTTC. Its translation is CASSETPENNEQFF.

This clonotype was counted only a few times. As DNA, the CDR3 is TGCAGTGCCCAACAGGGGTGGACCGGGGAGCTGTTTTTT. Amino acids: CSAQQGWTGELFF. J is TRBJ2-2 and V is TRBV20-1; 7 bases match TRBD1. The CDR3 has 13 residues. CDR1 is DFQATT and CDR2 is SNEGSKA in the germline V gene (reference sequence). J gave up 5 bases and V 6 bases, and 6 bases lay outside the gene matches.